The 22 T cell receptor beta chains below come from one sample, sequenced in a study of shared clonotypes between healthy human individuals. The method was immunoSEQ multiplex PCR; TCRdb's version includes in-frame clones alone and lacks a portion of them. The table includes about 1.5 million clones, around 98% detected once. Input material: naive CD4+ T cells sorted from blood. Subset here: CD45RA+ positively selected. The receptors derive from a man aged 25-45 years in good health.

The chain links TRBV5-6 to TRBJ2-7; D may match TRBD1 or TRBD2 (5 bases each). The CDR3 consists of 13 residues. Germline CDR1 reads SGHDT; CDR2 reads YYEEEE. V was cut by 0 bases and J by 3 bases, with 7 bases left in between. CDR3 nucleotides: TGTGCCAGCAGCTTGGGAGGGGTCTACGAGCAGTACTTC. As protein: CASSLGGVYEQYF.

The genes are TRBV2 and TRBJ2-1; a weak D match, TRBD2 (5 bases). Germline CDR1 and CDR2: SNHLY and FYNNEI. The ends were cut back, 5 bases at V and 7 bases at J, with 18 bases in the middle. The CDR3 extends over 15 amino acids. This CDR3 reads CASSYLASFTNEQFF. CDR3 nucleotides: TGTGCCAGCAGTTATCTAGCCTCCTTTACAAATGAGCAGTTCTTC. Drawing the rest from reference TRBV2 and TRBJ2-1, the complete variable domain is EPEVTQTPSHQVTQMGQEVILRCVPISNHLYFYWYRQILGQKVEFLVSFYNNEISEKSEIFDDQFSVERPDGSNFTLKIRSTKLEDSAMYFCASSYLASFTNEQFFGPGTRLTVL.

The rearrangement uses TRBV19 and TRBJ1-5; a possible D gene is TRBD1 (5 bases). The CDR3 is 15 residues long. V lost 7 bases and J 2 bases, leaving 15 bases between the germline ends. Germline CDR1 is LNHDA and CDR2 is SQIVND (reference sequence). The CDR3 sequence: CASTRREGGNQPQHF. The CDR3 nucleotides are TGTGCCAGTACGCGCAGGGAAGGAGGCAATCAGCCCCAGCATTTT.

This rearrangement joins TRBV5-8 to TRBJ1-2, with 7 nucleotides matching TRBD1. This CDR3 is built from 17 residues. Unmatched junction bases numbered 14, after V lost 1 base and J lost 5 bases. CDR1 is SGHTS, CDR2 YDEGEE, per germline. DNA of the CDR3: TGTGCCAGCAGCTTGACCAGAGGACAGGCAGAGAATTATGGCTACACCTTC. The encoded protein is CASSLTRGQAENYGYTF.

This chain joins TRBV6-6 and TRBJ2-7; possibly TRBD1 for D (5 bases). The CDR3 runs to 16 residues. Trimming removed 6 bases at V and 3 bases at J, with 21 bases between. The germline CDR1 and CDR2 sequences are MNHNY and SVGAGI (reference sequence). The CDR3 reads CASSRDLPGLIYEQYF. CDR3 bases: TGTGCCAGCAGCCGAGACCTCCCAGGGCTAATCTACGAGCAGTACTTC.

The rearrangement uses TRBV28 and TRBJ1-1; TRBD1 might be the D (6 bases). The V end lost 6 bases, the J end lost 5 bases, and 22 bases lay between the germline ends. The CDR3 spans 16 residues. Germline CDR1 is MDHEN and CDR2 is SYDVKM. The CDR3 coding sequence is TGTGCCAGCAGCGTGGTCCGGGGCAGGGGTAGGACTGAAGCTTTCTTT. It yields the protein CASSVVRGRGRTEAFF.

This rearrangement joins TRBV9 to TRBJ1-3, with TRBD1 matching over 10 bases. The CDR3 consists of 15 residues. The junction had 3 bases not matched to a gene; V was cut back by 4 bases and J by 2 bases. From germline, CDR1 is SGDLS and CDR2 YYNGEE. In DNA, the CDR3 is TGTGCCAGCAGCACCGGGACAGGGGCTGGAAACACCATATATTTT. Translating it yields CASSTGTGAGNTIYF.

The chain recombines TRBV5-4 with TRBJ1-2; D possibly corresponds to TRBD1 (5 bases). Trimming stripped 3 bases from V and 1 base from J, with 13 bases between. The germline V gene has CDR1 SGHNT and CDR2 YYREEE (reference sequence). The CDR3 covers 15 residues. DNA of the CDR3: TGTGCCAGCAGCTACGGGGGAGGGAGTAACTATGGCTACACCTTC. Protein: CASSYGGGSNYGYTF.

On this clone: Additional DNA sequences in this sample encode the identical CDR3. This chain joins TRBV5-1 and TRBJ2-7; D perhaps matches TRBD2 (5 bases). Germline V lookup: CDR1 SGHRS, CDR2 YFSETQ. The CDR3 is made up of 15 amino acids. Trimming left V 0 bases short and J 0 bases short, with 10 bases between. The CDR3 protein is CASSLGGRTSYEQYF. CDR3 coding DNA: TGCGCCAGCAGCTTGGGAGGGCGAACCTCCTACGAGCAGTACTTC.

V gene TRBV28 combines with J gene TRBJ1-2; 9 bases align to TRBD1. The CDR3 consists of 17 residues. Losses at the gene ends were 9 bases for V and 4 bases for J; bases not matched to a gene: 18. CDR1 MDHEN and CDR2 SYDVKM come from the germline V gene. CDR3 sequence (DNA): TGTGCCAGTCGCACTCCGGGACAGGGTTGGGTTAGCTATGGCTACACCTTC. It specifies CASRTPGQGWVSYGYTF.

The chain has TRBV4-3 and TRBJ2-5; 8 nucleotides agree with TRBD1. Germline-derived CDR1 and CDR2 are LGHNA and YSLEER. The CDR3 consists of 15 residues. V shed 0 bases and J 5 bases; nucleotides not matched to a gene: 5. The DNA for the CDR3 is TGCGCCAGCAGCCAAGAATGGACAGGGACCGAGACCCAGTACTTC. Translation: CASSQEWTGTETQYF.

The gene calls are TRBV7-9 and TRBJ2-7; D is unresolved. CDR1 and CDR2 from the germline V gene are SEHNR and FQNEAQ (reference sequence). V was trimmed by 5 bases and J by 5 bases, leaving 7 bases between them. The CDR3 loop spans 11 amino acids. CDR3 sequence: CASSRDHEQYF. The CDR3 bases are TGTGCCAGCAGCCGCGATCACGAGCAGTACTTC.

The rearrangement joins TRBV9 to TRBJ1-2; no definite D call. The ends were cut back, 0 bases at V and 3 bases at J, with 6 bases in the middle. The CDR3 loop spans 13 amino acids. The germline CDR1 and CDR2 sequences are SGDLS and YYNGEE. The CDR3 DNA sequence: TGTGCCAGCAGCGTAGAAGGGTACTATGGCTACACCTTC. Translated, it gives CASSVEGYYGYTF.

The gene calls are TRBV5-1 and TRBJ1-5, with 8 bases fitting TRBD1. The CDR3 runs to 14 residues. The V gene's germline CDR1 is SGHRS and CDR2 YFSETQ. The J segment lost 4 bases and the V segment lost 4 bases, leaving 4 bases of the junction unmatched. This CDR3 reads CASSEGTGNQPQHF. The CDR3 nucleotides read TGCGCCAGCAGCGAAGGGACAGGAAATCAGCCCCAGCATTTT.

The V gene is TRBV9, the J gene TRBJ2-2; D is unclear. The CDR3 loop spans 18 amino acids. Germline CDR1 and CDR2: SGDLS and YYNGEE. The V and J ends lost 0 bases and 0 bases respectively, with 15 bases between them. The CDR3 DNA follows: TGTGCCAGCAGCGTAGTTCCAGGCAGCCCCGCGAACACCGGGGAGCTGTTTTTT. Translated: CASSVVPGSPANTGELFF.

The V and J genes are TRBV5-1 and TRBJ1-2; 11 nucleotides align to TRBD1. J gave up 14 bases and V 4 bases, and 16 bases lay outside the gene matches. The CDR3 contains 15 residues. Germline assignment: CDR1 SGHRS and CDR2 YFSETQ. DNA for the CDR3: TGCGCCAGCAGCCGCCTCCGGACAGGGGGCGCAAATAGTACCTTC. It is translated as CASSRLRTGGANSTF.

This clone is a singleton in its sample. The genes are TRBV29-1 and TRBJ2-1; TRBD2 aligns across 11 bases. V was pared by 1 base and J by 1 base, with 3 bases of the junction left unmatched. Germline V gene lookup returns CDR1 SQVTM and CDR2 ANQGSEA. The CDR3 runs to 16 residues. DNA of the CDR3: TGCAGCGTTGAAGGCTGGACTAGCGGGTCCTACAATGAGCAGTTCTTC. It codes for CSVEGWTSGSYNEQFF.

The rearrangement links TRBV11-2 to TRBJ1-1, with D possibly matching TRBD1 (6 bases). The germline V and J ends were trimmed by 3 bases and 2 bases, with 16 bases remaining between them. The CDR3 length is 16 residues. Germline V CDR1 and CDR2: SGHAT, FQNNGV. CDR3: CASSFGLGQTNTEAFF. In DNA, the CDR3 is TGTGCCAGCAGCTTTGGCCTCGGACAGACTAACACTGAAGCTTTCTTT.

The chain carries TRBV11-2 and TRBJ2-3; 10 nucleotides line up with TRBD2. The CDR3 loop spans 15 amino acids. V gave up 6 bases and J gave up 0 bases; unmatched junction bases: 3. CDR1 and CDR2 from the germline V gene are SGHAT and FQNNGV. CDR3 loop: CASSTSGASTDTQYF. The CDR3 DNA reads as TGTGCCAGCAGTACTAGCGGGGCTAGCACAGATACGCAGTATTTT.

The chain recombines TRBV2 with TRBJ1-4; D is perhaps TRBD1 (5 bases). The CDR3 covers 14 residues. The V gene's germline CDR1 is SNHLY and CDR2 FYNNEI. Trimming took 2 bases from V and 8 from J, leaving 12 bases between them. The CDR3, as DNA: TGTGCCAGCAGTGAACTGGGGGGATACGAAAAACTGTTTTTT. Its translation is CASSELGGYEKLFF.

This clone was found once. The DNA of the CDR3 is TGTGCCAGCCGCAGGGGGCTGAACACTGAAGCTTTCTTT. This gives the protein CASRRGLNTEAFF. The J gene is TRBJ1-1, the V gene TRBV25-1, with 8 bases fitting TRBD1. V trimming: 8 bases; J trimming: 0 bases; junction bases outside the gene matches: 2. CDR3 length: 13 residues. CDR1 is MGHDK, CDR2 SYGVNS, per germline.

This chain's CDR3 is CASSLGAGGVDTQYF. In DNA form, the CDR3 reads TGTGCCAGCAGCTTAGGAGCGGGAGGGGTGGATACGCAGTATTTT. This chain connects TRBV7-2 to TRBJ2-3, with 10 bases lining up with TRBD2. The CDR3 is made up of 15 amino acids. Germline loops: CDR1 SGHTA, CDR2 FQGNSA. The V segment lost 1 base and the J segment 6 bases; nucleotides outside the gene matches: 4.